This TCR beta chain was identified during a study of response to subunit inactivated influenza vaccine. Trimming removed 9 bases from V and 1 base from J, with 16 bases in between. Germline V gene data show CDR1 as MNHEY and CDR2 as SVGEGT. The CDR3 extends over 15 amino acids. TCRdb independently ran MiXCR on the RT-PCR reads; one entry per CDR3 protein. The table lists some 800,000 distinct CDR3 sequences, 21% of them singletons. The rearrangement joins TRBV6-2 or TRBV6-3 to TRBJ1-5; tentatively, D is TRBD1 (5 bases). The receptor comes from a man aged 50 to 59 who received an inactivated influenza vaccine. Material: PBMCs from blood, obtained about 5 days after vaccination. The chain's CDR3 is CASQGSLRSNQPQHF. Written as DNA, the CDR3 is TGTGCCAGTCAGGGAAGTTTGAGGAGCAATCAGCCCCAGCATTTT.